Included here is one TCR beta chain sequence, with context. The antigen is undetermined. This entry is derived from a study of siplizumab effects on memory and regulatory T cells. General study points: Apparently key alloresponse contributors, naive T cells also seemed more diverse than memory cells. Siplizumab produced a significant reduction in alloreactive sequences that were traceable to unstimulated CD4+ memory cells. For siplizumab cultures, the suppressive function of their proliferating Tregs was not confirmed.

Germline CDR1 reads SEHNR; CDR2 reads FQNEAQ (reference sequence). Deletions cut 6 bases from V and 0 bases from J, with 15 bases between. The CDR3 is 16 residues long. Around 91,000 TCR templates underwent assay in every sample. Here immunoSEQ multiplex PCR was the method, and the copy in TCRdb shows in-frame clones only, minus some. The sample lists about 110,000 clones; roughly 92% were seen once. Sequenced: CD4+ T cells sorted from blood. This clonotype was obtained from a human donor in good health. This chain links TRBV7-9 with TRBJ1-3; D might be TRBD1 (5 bases). The CDR3 is CASSPPGLHSGNTIYF. CDR3 DNA: TGTGCCAGCAGTCCCCCGGGACTGCACTCTGGAAACACCATATATTTT.